This T cell receptor beta chain was profiled in a study of shared clonotypes between healthy human individuals. In the study overall: The study used three CD4 naive, three CD4 memory, two CD8 naive and one CD8 memory plate per donor. Findings of the study overall: When compared with the clonotypes that were shared by all four sorted-subset donors, the non-shared clonotypes turned out to have lower generation probabilities. Estimated clonotype richness was generally higher in naive than memory subsets.

The V end lost 4 bases, the J end lost 0 bases, and 8 bases lay between the germline ends. This CDR3 has 14 amino acids. The germline CDR1 and CDR2 sequences are SGHRS and YFSETQ. Remarks on this clone: Antigen: not known.

TCRdb's table, derived via immunoSEQ multiplex PCR, lists solely in-frame clones and lacks some. This sample has millions of clones, with 85% to 95% found just once. Sequenced: naive CD4+ T cells sorted from blood. The sample's subset: CD45RA+ positively selected. The chain links TRBV5-1 to TRBJ1-5; D is ambiguous. The TCR sequence derives from a man aged 18-30 years in good health. The CDR3 protein is CASSPDHSNQPQHF. DNA for the CDR3: TGCGCCAGCAGCCCTGATCATAGCAATCAGCCCCAGCATTTT.